This T cell receptor beta chain is from a study of T cells in Graves' hyperthyroidism and ophthalmopathy. It was RNA transcripts that yielded the amplified TCR beta CDR3 regions. With the HTBI primer set, the TCR CDR3 went through a first round of RT-PCR. TCRdb redid the calling of the multiplex PCR reads with MiXCR, one entry per CDR3 protein. The table shows some 350,000 distinct CDR3 sequences, with roughly 25% occurring only once. Germline CDR1 SGHKS, CDR2 YYEKEE (reference sequence). V lost 2 bases, J lost 7 bases, and 11 bases stayed unmatched. The CDR3 has 16 amino acids. The rearrangement links TRBV5-5 to TRBJ2-2; 7 bases fit TRBD1. The clonotype was recovered from a man in his forties or fifties with Graves' hyperthyroidism. The sequenced sample was blood. For the CDR3, the DNA is TGTGCCAGCAGCTTTCACAGGGGAGTGGACATCGGGGAGCTGTTTTTT. It translates to CASSFHRGVDIGELFF.